Here is one T cell receptor (beta chain) with its context. The CDR3 spans 14 residues. From germline, CDR1 is LNHDA and CDR2 SQIVND (reference sequence). V shed 3 bases and J 6 bases; nucleotides not matched to a gene: 3. This sample is part of a study of blood T cell repertoires in COVID-19. Method: immunoSEQ multiplex PCR; TCRdb's copy keeps in-frame clones and lacks some. The sample has roughly 250,000 clones; around nine tenths are singletons. Recruitment covered over 20 US areas and drew participants whose ages spanned 18 to 89 years. This chain connects TRBV19 to TRBJ1-4, with 8 bases aligning to TRBD1. The source is a woman aged 18 to 35 who had recovered from COVID-19. Specimen: PBMCs or T cells enriched from blood (not recorded which). CDR3 protein: CASSIRGRHEKLFF. The DNA for the CDR3 is TGTGCCAGTAGTATCAGGGGGCGGCATGAAAAACTGTTTTTT.